This is a list of T cell receptor beta chains from one sample in a study of blood T cell repertoires in COVID-19. Produced via immunoSEQ multiplex PCR; TCRdb's table is partial and in-frame only. This table has 200,000 or so clones, over 70% appearing once. The sequenced sample was peripheral blood. The receptors were sampled from a woman aged 65 to 85 with acute or convalescent COVID-19. CDR3s include the opening cysteine and the closing phenylalanine or tryptophan. Each record gives: J gene, V gene, clone size, D gene, CDR3 DNA, CDR3 protein. The D gene is left open where the match is weak. Clone size, where shown, is once, few, many, or a class for clones that have expanded.

TRBJ1-5 TRBV9 few . TGTGCCAGCAGCGTAGAACAGGGCCTACAGCCCCAGCATTTT CASSVEQGLQPQHF
TRBJ2-3 TRBV19 . TRBD2 TGTGCCAGTAGTATTCGACCCGCGGGAGGCGGTCGGGATACGCAGTATTTT CASSIRPAGGGRDTQYF
TRBJ1-5 TRBV28 . . TGTGCCAGCAGTGTTTTAAGGGGGAATCAGCCCCAGCATTTT CASSVLRGNQPQHF
TRBJ1-1 TRBV7-2 . . TGTGCCAGCAGCTTATGGCAGAACACTGAAGCTTTCTTT CASSLWQNTEAFF
TRBJ2-1 TRBV2 . . TGTGCCACCACCCGGGACTCCTCCTACAATGAGCAGTTCTTC CATTRDSSYNEQFF
TRBJ2-1 TRBV28 . . TGTGCCAGCAGTTCCGGGGAAGGGAATGAGCAGTTCTTC CASSSGEGNEQFF
TRBJ2-1 TRBV6-4 . TRBD2 TGTGCCAGCAGCTATAGCGGGAGGGACTACAATGAGCAGTTCTTC CASSYSGRDYNEQFF
TRBJ2-3 TRBV15 . TRBD2 TGTGCCACCAGCAGGGAAGCGGGAGGGCCCGGCACAGATACGCAGTATTTT CATSREAGGPGTDTQYF
TRBJ2-3 TRBV10-3 . . TGTGCCATCAGCCGGCGCGAAATAGCGACTACTAGCACAGATACGCAGTATTTT CAISRREIATTSTDTQYF
TRBJ2-1 TRBV24-1 . . TGTGCCACCAGTGACCCGCTCGGGGTCGAGCAGTTCTTC CATSDPLGVEQFF